This T cell receptor (beta chain) was captured by sequencing in a study of blood T cell repertoires in COVID-19. Whole-study context: There were acute and convalescent COVID-19 samples, and they came from the United States, Italy and Spain. Nucleic acid was either cDNA or gDNA, and it came from T cells, B-cell-depleted T cells, or PBMCs.

In the original analysis: Using reference gene primer amplification, nucleated cell counts were estimated. The table came from immunoSEQ multiplex PCR; TCRdb's copy has only in-frame clones and leaves some out. D and trimming were read from the DNA, whereas the V and J calls and clone size are those reported in that table. The sample has 270,000 or so clones; 65% to 90% are singletons. The ends lost 4 bases at V and 5 bases at J; junction bases unmatched: 12. This CDR3 has 17 residues. CDR1 and CDR2 (germline): SGHTA, FQGNSA. Sequencing was carried out using peripheral blood. The TCR comes from a human donor in a cohort sampled during active COVID-19. The J gene is TRBJ2-2, the V gene TRBV7-2; the match to TRBD2 covers 8 bases. The DNA of the CDR3 is TGTGCCAGCAGCTCGCTACCCCGGGGGGGGAGAACCGGGGAGCTGTTTTTT. It is translated as CASSSLPRGGRTGELFF.